This TCR beta chain was profiled in a study of CD4 T cells in relation to SARS-CoV-2 and coronaviruses. The V end lost 6 bases, the J end lost 6 bases, and 18 bases lay between the germline ends. This CDR3 is built from 14 residues. Germline CDR1 and CDR2: SGDLS and YYNGEE. Measured with immunoSEQ multiplex PCR; TCRdb has only the in-frame clones, and not every one. Among tens of thousands of clones listed, roughly 84% were seen once. This clone has just a few counts. What it binds is not known. V and J are TRBV9 and TRBJ1-2, with D uncertain. The sample taken for sequencing was naive CD4+ T cells from PBMCs, cultured in vitro. The subset: naive CD4+ T cells isolated by negative enrichment. This sequence originates from an adult with COVID-19. The CDR3 DNA follows: TGTGCCAGCACCCCGCCATCTAACCCCGATGGCTACACCTTC. The encoded protein is CASTPPSNPDGYTF.